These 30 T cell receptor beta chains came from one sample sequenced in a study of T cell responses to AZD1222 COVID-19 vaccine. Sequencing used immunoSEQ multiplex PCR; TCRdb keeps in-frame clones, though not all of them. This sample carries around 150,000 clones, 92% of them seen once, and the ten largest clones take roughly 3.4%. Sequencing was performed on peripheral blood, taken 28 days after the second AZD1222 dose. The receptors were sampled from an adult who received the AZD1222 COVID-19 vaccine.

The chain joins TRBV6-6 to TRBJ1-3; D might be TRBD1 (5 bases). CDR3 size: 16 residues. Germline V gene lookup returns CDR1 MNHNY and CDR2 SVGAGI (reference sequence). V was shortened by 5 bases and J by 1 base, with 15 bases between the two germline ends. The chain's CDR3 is CASSHLQGSSGNTIYF. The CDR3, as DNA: TGTGCCAGCAGTCACCTCCAGGGCTCTTCTGGAAACACCATATATTTT.

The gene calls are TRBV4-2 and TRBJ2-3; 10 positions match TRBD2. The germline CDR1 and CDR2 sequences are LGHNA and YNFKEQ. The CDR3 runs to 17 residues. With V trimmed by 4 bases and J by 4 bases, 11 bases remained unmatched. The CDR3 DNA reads TGTGCCAGCAGCCGGGAAAGGGGGACTAGCGAGGCAGATACGCAGTATTTT. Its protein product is CASSRERGTSEADTQYF.

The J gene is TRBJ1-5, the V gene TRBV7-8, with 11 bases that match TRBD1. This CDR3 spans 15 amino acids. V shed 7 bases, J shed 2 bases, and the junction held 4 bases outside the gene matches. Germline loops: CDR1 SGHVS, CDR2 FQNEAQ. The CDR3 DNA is TGTGCCAGCACCTGGACAGGGGGCCGCAATCAGCCCCAGCATTTT. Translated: CASTWTGGRNQPQHF.

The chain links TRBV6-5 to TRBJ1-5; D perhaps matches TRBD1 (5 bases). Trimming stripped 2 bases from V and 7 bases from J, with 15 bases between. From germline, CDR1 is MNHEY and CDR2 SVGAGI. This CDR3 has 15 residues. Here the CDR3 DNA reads TGTGCCAGCAGTTACGCTCGCGGGGCAGACCAGCCCCAGCATTTT. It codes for CASSYARGADQPQHF.

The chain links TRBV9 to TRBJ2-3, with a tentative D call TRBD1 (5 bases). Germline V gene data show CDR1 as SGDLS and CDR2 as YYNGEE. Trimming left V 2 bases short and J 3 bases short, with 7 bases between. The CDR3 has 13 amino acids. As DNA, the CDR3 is TGTGCCAGCAGCGTCCCAGGGACAGATACGCAGTATTTT. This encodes CASSVPGTDTQYF.

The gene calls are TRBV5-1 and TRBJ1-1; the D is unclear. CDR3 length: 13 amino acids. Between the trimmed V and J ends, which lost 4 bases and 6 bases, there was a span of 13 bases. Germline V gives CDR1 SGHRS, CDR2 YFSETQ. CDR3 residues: CASSLLRSAEAFF. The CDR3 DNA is TGCGCCAGCAGCCTACTTAGGAGTGCTGAAGCTTTCTTT.

The CDR3 loop reads CATSDSKGRDRVTDYAEAFF. The DNA for the CDR3 is TGTGCCACCAGTGATTCTAAGGGAAGGGACAGGGTAACGGATTACGCTGAAGCTTTCTTT. This chain connects TRBV24-1 to TRBJ1-1; 9 nucleotides line up with TRBD1. Germline trimming cut 2 bases from V and 6 bases from J; bases unmatched to any gene: 21. This CDR3 spans 20 amino acids. Germline V gene data show CDR1 as KGHDR and CDR2 as SFDVKD.

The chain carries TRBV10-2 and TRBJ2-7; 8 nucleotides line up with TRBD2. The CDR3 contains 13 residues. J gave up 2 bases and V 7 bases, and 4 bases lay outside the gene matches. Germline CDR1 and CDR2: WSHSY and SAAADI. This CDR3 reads CASTTSATYEQYF. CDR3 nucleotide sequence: TGCGCCAGCACGACTAGCGCTACCTACGAGCAGTACTTC.

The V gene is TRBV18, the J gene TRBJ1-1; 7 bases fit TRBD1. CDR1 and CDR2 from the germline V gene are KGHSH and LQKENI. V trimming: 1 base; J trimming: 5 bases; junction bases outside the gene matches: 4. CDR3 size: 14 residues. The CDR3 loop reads CASSPLARGTEAFF. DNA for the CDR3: TGTGCCAGCTCACCACTGGCCAGGGGGACTGAAGCTTTCTTT.

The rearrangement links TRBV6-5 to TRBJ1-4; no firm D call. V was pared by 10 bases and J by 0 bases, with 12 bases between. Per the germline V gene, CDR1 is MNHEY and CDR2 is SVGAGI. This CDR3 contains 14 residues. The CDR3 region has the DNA TGTGCCACCCAGCGGGTTGCAACTAATGAAAAACTGTTTTTT. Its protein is CATQRVATNEKLFF.

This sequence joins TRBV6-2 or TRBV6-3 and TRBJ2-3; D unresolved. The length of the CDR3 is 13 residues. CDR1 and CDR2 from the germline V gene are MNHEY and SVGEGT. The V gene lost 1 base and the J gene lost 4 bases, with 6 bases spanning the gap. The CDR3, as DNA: TGTGCCAGCAGTTACTGGACGGCAGATACGCAGTATTTT. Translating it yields CASSYWTADTQYF.

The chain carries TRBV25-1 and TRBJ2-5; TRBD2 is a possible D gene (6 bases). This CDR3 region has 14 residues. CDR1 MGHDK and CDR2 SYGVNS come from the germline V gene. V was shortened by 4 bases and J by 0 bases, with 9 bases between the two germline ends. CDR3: CASSGRDYQETQYF. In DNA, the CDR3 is TGTGCCAGCAGTGGCCGGGACTACCAAGAGACCCAGTACTTC.

The CDR3 reads CAHGGEKRNPSSYNEQFF. CDR3 nucleotides: TGTGCCCACGGGGGGGAGAAAAGGAATCCTAGCTCCTACAATGAGCAGTTCTTC. The chain carries TRBV5-4 and TRBJ2-1; 8 positions agree with TRBD2. V was clipped by 10 bases and J by 0 bases; unmatched bases: 18. This CDR3 has 18 residues. The germline CDR1 and CDR2 sequences are SGHNT and YYREEE (reference sequence). The variable domain in full, completed from reference TRBV5-4 and TRBJ2-1, reads ETGVTQSPTHLIKTRGQQVTLRCSSQSGHNTVSWYQQALGQGPQFIFQYYREEENGRGNFPPRFSGLQFPNYSSELNVNALELDDSALYLCAHGGEKRNPSSYNEQFFGPGTRLTVL.

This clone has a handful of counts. The CDR3 sequence is CASSVNAGGSETQYF. CDR3 DNA sequence: TGTGCCAGCAGCGTCAACGCGGGAGGGTCGGAGACCCAGTACTTC. The chain has TRBV7-2 and TRBJ2-5; 9 nucleotides match TRBD2. The CDR3 is 15 residues long. CDR1 and CDR2 (germline): SGHTA, FQGNSA. V gave up 5 bases and J gave up 5 bases; unmatched junction bases: 9.

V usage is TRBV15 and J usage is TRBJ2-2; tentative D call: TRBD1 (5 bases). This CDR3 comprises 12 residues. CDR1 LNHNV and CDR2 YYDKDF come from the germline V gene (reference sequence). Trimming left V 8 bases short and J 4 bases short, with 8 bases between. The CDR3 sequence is CATSRATGELFF. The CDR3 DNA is TGTGCCACCTCCAGGGCCACCGGGGAGCTGTTTTTT.

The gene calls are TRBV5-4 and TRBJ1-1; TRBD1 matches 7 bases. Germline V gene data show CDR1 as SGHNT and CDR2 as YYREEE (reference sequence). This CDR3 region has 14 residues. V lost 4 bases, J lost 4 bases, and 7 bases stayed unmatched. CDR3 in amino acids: CASSQKTGSTEAFF. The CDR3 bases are TGTGCCAGCAGCCAAAAGACAGGGAGCACTGAAGCTTTCTTT. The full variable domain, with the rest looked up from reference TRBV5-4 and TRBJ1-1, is ETGVTQSPTHLIKTRGQQVTLRCSSQSGHNTVSWYQQALGQGPQFIFQYYREEENGRGNFPPRFSGLQFPNYSSELNVNALELDDSALYLCASSQKTGSTEAFFGQGTRLTVV.

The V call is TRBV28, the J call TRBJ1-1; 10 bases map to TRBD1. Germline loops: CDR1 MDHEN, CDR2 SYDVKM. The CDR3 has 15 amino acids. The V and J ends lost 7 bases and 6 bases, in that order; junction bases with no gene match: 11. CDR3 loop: CASIPTGGEKAEAFF. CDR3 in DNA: TGTGCCAGCATCCCGACAGGGGGCGAGAAGGCTGAAGCTTTCTTT.

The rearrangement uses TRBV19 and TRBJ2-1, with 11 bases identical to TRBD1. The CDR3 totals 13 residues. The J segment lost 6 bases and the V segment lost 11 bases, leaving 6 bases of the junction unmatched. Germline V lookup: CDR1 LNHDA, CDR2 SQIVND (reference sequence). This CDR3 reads CAVTGTGGNEQFF. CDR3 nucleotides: TGTGCCGTCACCGGGACAGGGGGCAATGAGCAGTTCTTC. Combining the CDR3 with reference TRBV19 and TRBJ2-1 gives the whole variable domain DGGITQSPKYLFRKEGQNVTLSCEQNLNHDAMYWYRQDPGQGLRLIYYSQIVNDFQKGDIAEGYSVSREKKESFPLTVTSAQKNPTAFYLCAVTGTGGNEQFFGPGTRLTVL.

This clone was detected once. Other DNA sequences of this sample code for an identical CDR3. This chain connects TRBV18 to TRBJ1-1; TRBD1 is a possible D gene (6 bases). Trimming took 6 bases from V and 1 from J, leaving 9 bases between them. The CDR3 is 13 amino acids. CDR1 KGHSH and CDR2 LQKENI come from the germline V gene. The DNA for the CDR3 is TGTGCCAGCTCTTTACAGGGGAACACTGAAGCTTTCTTT. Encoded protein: CASSLQGNTEAFF.

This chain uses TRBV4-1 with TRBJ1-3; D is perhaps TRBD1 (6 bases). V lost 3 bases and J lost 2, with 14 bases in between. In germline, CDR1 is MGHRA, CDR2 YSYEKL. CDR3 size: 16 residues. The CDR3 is CASSQEQGLAGNTIYF. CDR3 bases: TGCGCCAGCAGCCAGGAACAGGGCCTCGCTGGAAACACCATATATTTT.

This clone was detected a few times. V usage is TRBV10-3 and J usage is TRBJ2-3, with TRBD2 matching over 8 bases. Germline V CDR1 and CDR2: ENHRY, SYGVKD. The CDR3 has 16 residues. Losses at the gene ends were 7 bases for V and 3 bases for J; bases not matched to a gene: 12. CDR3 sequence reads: CAINLGGSGSTDTQYF. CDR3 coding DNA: TGTGCCATCAATTTGGGGGGGAGCGGGAGTACAGATACGCAGTATTTT.

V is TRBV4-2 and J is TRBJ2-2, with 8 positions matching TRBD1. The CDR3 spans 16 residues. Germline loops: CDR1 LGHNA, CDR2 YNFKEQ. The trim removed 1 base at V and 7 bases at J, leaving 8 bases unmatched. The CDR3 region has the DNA TGTGCCAGCAGCCAAGGACAGGGGACCAGCAGCGGGGAGCTGTTTTTT. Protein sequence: CASSQGQGTSSGELFF.

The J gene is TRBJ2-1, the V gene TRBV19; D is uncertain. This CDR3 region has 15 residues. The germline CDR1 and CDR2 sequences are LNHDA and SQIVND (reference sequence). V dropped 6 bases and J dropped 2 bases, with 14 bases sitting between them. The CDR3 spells CASSPVIGAYNEQFF. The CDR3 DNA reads TGTGCCAGTAGCCCCGTTATTGGGGCCTACAATGAGCAGTTCTTC.

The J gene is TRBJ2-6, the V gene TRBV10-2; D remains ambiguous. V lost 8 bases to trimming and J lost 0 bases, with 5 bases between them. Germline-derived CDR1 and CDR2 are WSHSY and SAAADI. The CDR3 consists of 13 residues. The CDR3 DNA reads TGCGCCAGCCTCGCCTCTGGGGCCAACGTCCTGACTTTC. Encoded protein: CASLASGANVLTF.

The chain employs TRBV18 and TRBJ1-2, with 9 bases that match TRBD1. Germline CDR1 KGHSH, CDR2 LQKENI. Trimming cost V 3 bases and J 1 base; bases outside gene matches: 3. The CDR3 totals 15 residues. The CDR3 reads CASSPGQGNNYGYTF. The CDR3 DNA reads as TGTGCCAGCTCACCCGGACAGGGGAATAACTATGGCTACACCTTC.

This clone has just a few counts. CDR3 bases: TGTGCCAGCGACCCCGGGACAGGGGCGAACGAGCAGTACTTC. It yields the protein CASDPGTGANEQYF. This sequence joins TRBV27 and TRBJ2-7; TRBD1 matches at 10 bases. The CDR3 has 14 residues. V gave up 8 bases and J gave up 5 bases; unmatched junction bases: 9. CDR1 and CDR2 from the germline V gene are MNHEY and SMNVEV (reference sequence).

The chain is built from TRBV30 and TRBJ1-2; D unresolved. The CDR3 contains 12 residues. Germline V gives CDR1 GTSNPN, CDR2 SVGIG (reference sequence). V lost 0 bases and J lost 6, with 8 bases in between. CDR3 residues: CAWSVQFHGYTF. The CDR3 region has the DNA TGTGCCTGGAGTGTACAGTTCCATGGCTACACCTTC.

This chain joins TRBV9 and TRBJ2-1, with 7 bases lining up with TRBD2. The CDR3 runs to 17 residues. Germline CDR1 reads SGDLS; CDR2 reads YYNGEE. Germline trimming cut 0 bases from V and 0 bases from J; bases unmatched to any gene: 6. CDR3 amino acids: CASSVDRGSYSYNEQFF. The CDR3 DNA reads TGTGCCAGCAGCGTAGACCGCGGGAGTTACTCCTACAATGAGCAGTTCTTC.

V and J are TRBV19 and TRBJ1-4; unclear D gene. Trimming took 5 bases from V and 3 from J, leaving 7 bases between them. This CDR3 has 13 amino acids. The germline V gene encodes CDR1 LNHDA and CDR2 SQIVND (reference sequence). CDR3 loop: CASSVGSNEKLFF. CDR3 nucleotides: TGTGCCAGTAGTGTGGGATCTAATGAAAAACTGTTTTTT.

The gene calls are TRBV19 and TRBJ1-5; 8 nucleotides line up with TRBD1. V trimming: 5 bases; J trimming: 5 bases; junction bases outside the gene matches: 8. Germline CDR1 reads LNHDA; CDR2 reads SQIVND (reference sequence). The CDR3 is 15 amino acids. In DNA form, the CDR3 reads TGTGCCAGTAGTCACGACAGGGGATTGCATCAGCCCCAGCATTTT. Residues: CASSHDRGLHQPQHF. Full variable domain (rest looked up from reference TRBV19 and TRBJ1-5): DGGITQSPKYLFRKEGQNVTLSCEQNLNHDAMYWYRQDPGQGLRLIYYSQIVNDFQKGDIAEGYSVSREKKESFPLTVTSAQKNPTAFYLCASSHDRGLHQPQHFGDGTRLSIL.